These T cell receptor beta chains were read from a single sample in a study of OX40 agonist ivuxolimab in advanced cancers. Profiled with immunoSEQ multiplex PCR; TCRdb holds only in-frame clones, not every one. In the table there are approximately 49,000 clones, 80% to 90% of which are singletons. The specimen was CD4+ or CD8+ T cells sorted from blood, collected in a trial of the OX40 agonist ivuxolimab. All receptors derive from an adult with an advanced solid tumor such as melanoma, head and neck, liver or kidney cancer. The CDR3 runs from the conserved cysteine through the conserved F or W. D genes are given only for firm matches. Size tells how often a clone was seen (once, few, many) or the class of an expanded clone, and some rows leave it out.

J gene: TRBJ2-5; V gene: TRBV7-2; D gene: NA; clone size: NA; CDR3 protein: CASSLVSEETQYF; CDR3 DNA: TGTGCCAGCAGCTTAGTTTCCGAAGAGACCCAGTACTTC
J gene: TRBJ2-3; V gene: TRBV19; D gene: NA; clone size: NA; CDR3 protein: CASSMGKGTDTQYF; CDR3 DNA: TGTGCCAGTAGTATGGGGAAGGGGACAGATACGCAGTATTTT
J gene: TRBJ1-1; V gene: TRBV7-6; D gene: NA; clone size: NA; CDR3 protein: CASSLAGAGDTEAFF; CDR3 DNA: TGTGCCAGCAGCTTAGCGGGGGCCGGGGACACTGAAGCTTTCTTT
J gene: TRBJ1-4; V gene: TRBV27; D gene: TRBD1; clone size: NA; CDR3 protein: CASSYLDRGELFF; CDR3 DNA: TGTGCCAGCAGTTACCTTGACAGGGGGGAACTGTTTTTT
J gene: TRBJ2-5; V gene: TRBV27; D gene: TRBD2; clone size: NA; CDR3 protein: CASKLGGSDETQYF; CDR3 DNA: TGTGCCAGCAAGCTCGGCGGGAGTGACGAGACCCAGTACTTC
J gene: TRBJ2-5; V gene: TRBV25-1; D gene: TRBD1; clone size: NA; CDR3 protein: CASSARITGGRGETQYF; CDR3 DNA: TGTGCCAGCAGTGCTAGGATAACAGGGGGACGGGGTGAGACCCAGTACTTC
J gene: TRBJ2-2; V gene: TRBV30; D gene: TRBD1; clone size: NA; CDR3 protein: CAWSVGTGQAGELFF; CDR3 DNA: TGTGCCTGGAGTGTTGGGACAGGTCAAGCCGGGGAGCTGTTTTTT
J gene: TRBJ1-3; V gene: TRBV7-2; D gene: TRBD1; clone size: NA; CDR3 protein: CASSLSRGGNTIYF; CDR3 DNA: TGTGCCAGCAGCTTAAGCAGGGGGGGGAACACCATATATTTT
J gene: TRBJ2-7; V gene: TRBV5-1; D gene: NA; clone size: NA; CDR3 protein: CASNLASGPYEQYF; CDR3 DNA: TGCGCCAGCAACCTCGCGAGCGGGCCCTACGAGCAGTACTTC
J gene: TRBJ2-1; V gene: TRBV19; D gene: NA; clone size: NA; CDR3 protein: CASKAVRGEQFF; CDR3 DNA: TGTGCCAGTAAAGCCGTTCGGGGTGAGCAGTTCTTC
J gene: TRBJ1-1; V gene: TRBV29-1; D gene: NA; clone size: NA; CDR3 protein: CSVLDARGNTEAFF; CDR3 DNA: TGCAGCGTTTTGGACGCAAGAGGGAACACTGAAGCTTTCTTT
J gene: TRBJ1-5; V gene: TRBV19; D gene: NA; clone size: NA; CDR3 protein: CASSIYNQPQHF; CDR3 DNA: TGTGCCAGTAGTATTTATAATCAGCCCCAGCATTTT
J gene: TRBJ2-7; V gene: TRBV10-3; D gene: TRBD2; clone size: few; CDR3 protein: CAITAGRSYEQYF; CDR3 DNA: TGTGCCATCACAGCGGGACGGTCCTACGAGCAGTACTTC
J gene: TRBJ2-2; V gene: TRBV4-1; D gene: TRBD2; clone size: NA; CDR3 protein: CASSQTPSGRETGELFF; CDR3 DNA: TGCGCCAGCAGCCAAACCCCTAGCGGGAGGGAAACCGGGGAGCTGTTTTTT
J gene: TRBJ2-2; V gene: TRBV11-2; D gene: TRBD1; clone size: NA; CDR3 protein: CASSLAWTGTGELFF; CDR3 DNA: TGTGCCAGCAGCTTAGCCTGGACAGGGACCGGGGAGCTGTTTTTT
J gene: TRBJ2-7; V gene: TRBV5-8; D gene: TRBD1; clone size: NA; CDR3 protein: CASSPRTGVGEQYF; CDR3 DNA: TGTGCCAGCAGCCCTCGGACAGGGGTGGGTGAGCAGTACTTC
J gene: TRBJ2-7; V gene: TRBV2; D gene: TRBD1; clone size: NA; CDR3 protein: CASTYGTGAWQYF; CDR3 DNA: TGTGCCAGCACCTACGGGACAGGGGCATGGCAGTACTTC
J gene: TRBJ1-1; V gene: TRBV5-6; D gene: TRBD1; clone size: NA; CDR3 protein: CASSFKGNRGDLMYTEAFF; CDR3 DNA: TGTGCCAGCAGCTTTAAGGGGAACAGGGGAGACTTGATGTACACTGAAGCTTTCTTT
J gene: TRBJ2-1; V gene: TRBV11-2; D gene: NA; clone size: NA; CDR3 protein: CASRIPGPSSEQFF; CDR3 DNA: TGTGCCAGCAGAATTCCGGGACCCTCGAGTGAGCAGTTCTTC
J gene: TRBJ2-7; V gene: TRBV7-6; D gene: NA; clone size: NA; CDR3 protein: CASSLSENNEQYF; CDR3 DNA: TGTGCCAGCAGCTTATCAGAAAACAACGAGCAGTACTTC
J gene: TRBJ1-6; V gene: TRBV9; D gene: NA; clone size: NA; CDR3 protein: CASSVDQPGLSPLHF; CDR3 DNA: TGTGCCAGCAGCGTAGATCAACCAGGGCTCTCACCCCTCCACTTT
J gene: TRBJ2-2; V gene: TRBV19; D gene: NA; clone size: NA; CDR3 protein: CARYRDNEQTGELFF; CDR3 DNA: TGTGCCCGCTACCGGGACAACGAACAGACCGGGGAGCTGTTTTTT
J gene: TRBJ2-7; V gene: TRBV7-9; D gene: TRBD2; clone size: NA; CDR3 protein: CASSPSAGGPYEQYF; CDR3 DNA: TGTGCCAGCAGCCCGTCAGCGGGAGGTCCCTACGAGCAGTACTTC
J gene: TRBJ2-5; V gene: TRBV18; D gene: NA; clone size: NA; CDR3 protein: CASSLSQETQYF; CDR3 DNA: TGTGCCAGCTCACTCAGCCAAGAGACCCAGTACTTC
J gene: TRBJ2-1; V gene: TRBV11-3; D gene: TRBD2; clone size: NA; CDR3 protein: CASSQGLAGGGEQFF; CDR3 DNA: TGTGCCAGCTCCCAGGGGCTAGCGGGTGGGGGTGAGCAGTTCTTC
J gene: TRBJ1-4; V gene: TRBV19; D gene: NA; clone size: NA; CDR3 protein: CASSILGKQGYNEKLFF; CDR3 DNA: TGTGCCAGTAGTATTTTGGGGAAGCAGGGATATAATGAAAAACTGTTTTTT